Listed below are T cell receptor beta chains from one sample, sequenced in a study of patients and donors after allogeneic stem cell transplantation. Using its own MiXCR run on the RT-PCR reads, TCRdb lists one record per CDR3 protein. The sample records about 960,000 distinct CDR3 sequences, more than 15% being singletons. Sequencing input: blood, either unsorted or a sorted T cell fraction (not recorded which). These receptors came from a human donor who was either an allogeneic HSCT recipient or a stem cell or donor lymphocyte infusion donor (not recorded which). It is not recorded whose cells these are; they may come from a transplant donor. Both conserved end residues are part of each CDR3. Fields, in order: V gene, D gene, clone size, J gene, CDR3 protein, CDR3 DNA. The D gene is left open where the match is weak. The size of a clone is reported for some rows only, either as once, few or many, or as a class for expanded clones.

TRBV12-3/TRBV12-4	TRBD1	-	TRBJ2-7	CASSTDRAYEQYF	TGTGCCAGCAGTACAGACAGGGCCTACGAGCAGTACTTC
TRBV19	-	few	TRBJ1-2	CASKGQGTYGYTF	TGTGCCAGTAAGGGGCAGGGGACCTATGGCTACACCTTC
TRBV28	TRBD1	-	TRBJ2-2	CASSKGQGAGELFF	TGTGCCAGCAGTAAGGGACAGGGGGCCGGGGAGCTGTTTTTT
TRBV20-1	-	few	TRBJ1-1	CSARWSRANTEAFF	TGCAGTGCTAGATGGAGCAGGGCGAACACTGAAGCTTTCTTT
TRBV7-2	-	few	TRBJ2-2	CASSWGGWDTGELFF	TGTGCCAGCTCATGGGGCGGTTGGGACACCGGGGAGCTGTTTTTT
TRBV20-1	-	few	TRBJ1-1	CSADVFRGGEAFF	TGCAGTGCCGACGTATTCAGGGGTGGTGAAGCTTTCTTT
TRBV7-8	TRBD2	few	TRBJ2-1	CASSGGLAGGRAYNEQFF	TGTGCCAGCAGCGGGGGACTAGCGGGAGGGCGGGCCTACAATGAGCAGTTCTTC
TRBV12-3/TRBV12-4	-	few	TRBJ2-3	CASSFWGPTDTQYF	TGTGCCAGCAGTTTTTGGGGACCCACAGATACGCAGTATTTT
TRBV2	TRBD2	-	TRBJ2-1	CASSERRGDHNEQFF	TGTGCCAGCAGTGAACGGCGGGGGGACCACAATGAGCAGTTCTTC
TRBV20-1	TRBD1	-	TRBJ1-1	CSARVIPGGTEAFF	TGCAGTGCTAGAGTTATCCCAGGGGGCACTGAAGCTTTCTTT
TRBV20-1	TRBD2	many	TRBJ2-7	CSASRLAGGFYEQYF	TGCAGTGCTAGTAGGCTAGCGGGAGGATTCTACGAGCAGTACTTC
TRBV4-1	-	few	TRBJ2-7	CASSQGAGLSYEQYF	TGCGCCAGCAGCCAAGGGGCCGGACTCTCCTACGAGCAGTACTTC
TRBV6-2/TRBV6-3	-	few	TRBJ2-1	CASSYSVHEQFF	TGTGCCAGCAGTTACTCAGTCCATGAGCAGTTCTTC
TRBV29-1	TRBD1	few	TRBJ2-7	CSVEGTGMYEQYF	TGCAGCGTTGAAGGGACAGGGATGTACGAGCAGTACTTC
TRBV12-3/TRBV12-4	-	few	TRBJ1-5	CASRTSTNSNQPQHF	TGTGCCAGCAGGACGTCGACCAATAGCAATCAGCCCCAGCATTTT
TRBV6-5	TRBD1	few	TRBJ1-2	CASSLGQGASYGYTF	TGTGCCAGCAGTTTGGGACAGGGGGCGTCCTATGGCTACACCTTC
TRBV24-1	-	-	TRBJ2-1	CATRDLTNEQFF	TGTGCCACCAGGGACTTGACCAATGAGCAGTTCTTC
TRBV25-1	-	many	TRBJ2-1	CASSEYGGIRSNEQFF	TGTGCCAGCAGTGAATATGGGGGCATTCGGAGCAATGAGCAGTTCTTC
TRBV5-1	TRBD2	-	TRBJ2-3	CASSGPLAGGGDTQYF	TGCGCCAGCAGCGGACCCCTAGCGGGGGGAGGGGATACGCAGTATTTT
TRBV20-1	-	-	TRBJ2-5	CSAFSRDPGCQYF	TGCAGTGCTTTCTCCCGGGACCCAGGTTGCCAGTACTTC
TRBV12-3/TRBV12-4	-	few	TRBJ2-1	CASSFYLGEQFF	TGTGCCAGCAGTTTCTACTTAGGTGAGCAGTTCTTC
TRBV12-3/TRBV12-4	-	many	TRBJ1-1	CASSLRGQNTEAFF	TGTGCCAGCAGTTTACGGGGGCAGAACACTGAAGCTTTCTTT
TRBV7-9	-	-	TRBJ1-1	CASSLDPSTEAFF	TGTGCCAGCAGCTTAGACCCTTCCACTGAAGCTTTCTTT
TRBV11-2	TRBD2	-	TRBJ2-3	CASSAGTSGHTDTQYF	TGTGCCAGCAGCGCTGGGACTAGCGGTCACACAGATACGCAGTATTTT
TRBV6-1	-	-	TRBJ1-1	CASEGGWRTEAFF	TGTGCCAGCGAGGGAGGGTGGCGAACTGAAGCTTTCTTT
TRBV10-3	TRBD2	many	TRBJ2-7	CAISPLAESSYEQYF	TGTGCCATCAGTCCTCTAGCGGAAAGCTCCTACGAGCAGTACTTC
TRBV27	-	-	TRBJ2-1	CASSTVNRDPYNEQFF	TGTGCCAGCAGTACCGTGAACAGGGACCCCTACAATGAGCAGTTCTTC
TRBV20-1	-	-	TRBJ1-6	CSARETSSYNSPLHF	TGCAGTGCTAGAGAGACGAGCTCCTATAATTCACCCCTCCACTTT
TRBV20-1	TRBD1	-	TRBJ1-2	CSAETGALYGYTF	TGCAGTGCTGAGACAGGGGCCCTCTATGGCTACACCTTC
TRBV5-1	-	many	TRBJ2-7	CASSLVFSSYEQYF	TGCGCCAGCAGCTTGGTTTTCAGCTCCTACGAGCAGTACTTC
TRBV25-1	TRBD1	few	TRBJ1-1	CASSTRTGATEAFF	TGTGCCAGCAGTACCCGGACAGGTGCCACTGAAGCTTTCTTT
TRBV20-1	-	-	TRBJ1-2	CSARKNTNYGYTF	TGCAGTGCTAGAAAGAATACGAACTATGGCTACACCTTC
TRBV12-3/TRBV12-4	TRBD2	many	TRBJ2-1	CASSWDSGTMNEQFF	TGTGCCAGCAGTTGGGATAGCGGGACTATGAATGAGCAGTTCTTC
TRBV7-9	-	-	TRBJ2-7	CASSRGLLYEQYF	TGTGCCAGCAGCCGGGGACTTCTCTACGAGCAGTACTTC
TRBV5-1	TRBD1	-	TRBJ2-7	CASSSTPGTGDEQYF	TGCGCCAGCAGCTCGACTCCCGGGACAGGGGACGAGCAGTACTTC
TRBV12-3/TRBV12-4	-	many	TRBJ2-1	CASSFGPTGQFF	TGTGCCAGCAGTTTTGGACCAACTGGGCAGTTCTTC
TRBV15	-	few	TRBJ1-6	CATRIYNSPLHF	TGTGCCACGCGGATTTATAATTCACCCCTCCACTTT
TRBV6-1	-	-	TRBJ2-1	CASTARNEQFF	TGTGCCAGCACGGCGCGCAATGAGCAGTTCTTC
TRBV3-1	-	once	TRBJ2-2	CASSQSGSNTGELFF	TGTGCCAGCAGCCAAAGCGGATCGAACACCGGGGAGCTGTTTTTT
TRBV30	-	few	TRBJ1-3	CAWSEWGIRSGNTIYF	TGTGCCTGGAGTGAATGGGGGATTAGGTCTGGAAACACCATATATTTT
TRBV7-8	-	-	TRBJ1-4	CASSSTLRNEKLFF	TGTGCCAGCAGCTCCACTCTTCGTAATGAAAAACTGTTTTTT
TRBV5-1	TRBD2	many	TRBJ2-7	CASSLEGGRYEQYF	TGCGCCAGCAGCTTGGAAGGCGGGAGATACGAGCAGTACTTC
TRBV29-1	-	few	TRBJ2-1	CSVPLRDEQFF	TGCAGCGTACCACTACGGGATGAGCAGTTCTTC
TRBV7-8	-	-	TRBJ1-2	CASSEVGTSYGYTF	TGTGCCAGCAGCGAGGTCGGGACTTCCTATGGCTACACCTTC
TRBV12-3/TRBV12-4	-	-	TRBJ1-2	CASSFLQDPNYGYTF	TGTGCCAGCAGTTTTCTACAGGACCCGAACTATGGCTACACCTTC
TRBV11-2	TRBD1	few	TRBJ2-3	CASSPRDSLADTQYF	TGTGCCAGCAGCCCGAGGGACAGTCTCGCAGATACGCAGTATTTT
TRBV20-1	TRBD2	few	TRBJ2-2	CSAKPGTGLAGTTGELFF	TGCAGTGCTAAACCCGGCACCGGACTAGCGGGAACCACCGGGGAGCTGTTTTTT
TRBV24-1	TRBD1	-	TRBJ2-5	CATSDLRDRGQETQYF	TGTGCCACCAGTGACCTCCGGGACAGGGGGCAAGAGACCCAGTACTTC
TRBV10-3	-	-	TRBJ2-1	CAISERAPSYNEQFF	TGTGCCATCAGTGAGCGGGCCCCCTCCTACAATGAGCAGTTCTTC
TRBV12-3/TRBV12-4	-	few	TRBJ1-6	CASSLTDNSPLHF	TGTGCCAGCAGTTTAACAGACAATTCACCCCTCCACTTT
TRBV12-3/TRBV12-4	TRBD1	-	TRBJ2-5	CASRSTHTGGQETQYF	TGTGCCAGCAGATCAACTCACACAGGGGGACAAGAGACCCAGTACTTC
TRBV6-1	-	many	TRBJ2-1	CASSDSPYNEQFF	TGTGCCAGCAGTGATAGTCCGTACAATGAGCAGTTCTTC
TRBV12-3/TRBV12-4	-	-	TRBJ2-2	CATYSLGTKPGELFF	TGTGCCACCTACTCCCTCGGGACAAAGCCCGGGGAGCTGTTTTTT
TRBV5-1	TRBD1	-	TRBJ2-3	CASSLPARQGTGNTQYF	TGCGCCAGCAGCTTGCCCGCACGACAGGGGACGGGGAATACGCAGTATTTT
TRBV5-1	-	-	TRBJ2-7	CASRFAAGAYEQYF	TGCGCCAGCAGATTTGCCGCCGGGGCCTACGAGCAGTACTTC
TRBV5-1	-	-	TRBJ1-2	CASRPGPSNYGYTF	TGCGCCAGCAGACCCGGACCGTCCAACTATGGCTACACCTTC
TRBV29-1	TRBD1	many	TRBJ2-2	CSVIRGLDTGELFF	TGCAGCGTCATCAGGGGGCTAGACACCGGGGAGCTGTTTTTT
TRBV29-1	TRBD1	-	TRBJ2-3	CSVAGQGAMADTQYF	TGCAGCGTCGCAGGACAGGGGGCGATGGCAGATACGCAGTATTTT
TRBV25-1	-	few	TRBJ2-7	CASSESKQSYEQYF	TGTGCCAGCAGTGAGTCAAAGCAGTCCTACGAGCAGTACTTC